The text below deals with one T cell receptor (beta chain). Produced via immunoSEQ multiplex PCR; TCRdb's table is partial and in-frame only. The table lists 98,000 or so clones, 95% of them singletons. These data are taken from a study of technical replicates of blood from several donors. CDR1 and CDR2 (germline): GTSNPN, SVGIG (reference sequence). Between the trimmed V and J ends, which lost 0 bases and 11 bases, there was a span of 10 bases. The CDR3 loop spans 11 amino acids. The rearrangement joins TRBV30 to TRBJ1-1; D gene uncertain. The receptor was isolated from a human donor in good health. Input material: T cells isolated from PBMCs. The CDR3 coding sequence is TGTGCCTGGAGTGTGGCCCCTTTTGCTTTCTTT. Its protein product is CAWSVAPFAFF. Drawing the rest from reference TRBV30 and TRBJ1-1, the complete variable domain is SQTIHQWPATLVQPVGSPLSLECTVEGTSNPNLYWYRQAAGRGLQLLFYSVGIGQISSEVPQNLSASRPQDRQFILSSKKLLLSDSGFYLCAWSVAPFAFFGQGTRLTVV.